Each of the 30 T cell receptor beta chains below was sequenced from the same sample in a study of blood T cell repertoires in COVID-19. Libraries were prepared by immunoSEQ multiplex PCR; TCRdb keeps only in-frame clonotypes and omits some of them. The data hold around 50,000 clones, with 86% observed a single time. Sequencing used peripheral blood. The receptors come from a human donor in a cohort sampled during active COVID-19.

The V call is TRBV7-3, the J call TRBJ2-6; possibly TRBD2 for D (5 bases). Trimming took off 6 bases at V and 4 bases at J, with 10 bases between the two ends. The CDR3 extends over 14 amino acids. Germline loops: CDR1 SGHTA, CDR2 FQGTGA. The CDR3 DNA reads TGTGCCAGCAGTGGGGAGTCCGGGGCCAACGTCCTGACTTTC. Translation gives CASSGESGANVLTF.

The J gene is TRBJ1-3, the V gene TRBV2; the D is unclear. This CDR3 contains 15 residues. Germline V gives CDR1 SNHLY, CDR2 FYNNEI. V lost 7 bases, J lost 0 bases, and 13 bases lay in between. DNA of the CDR3: TGTGCCAGCATGTGGGAGCTCCTCTCTGGAAACACCATATATTTT. This gives the protein CASMWELLSGNTIYF.

This chain joins TRBV18 and TRBJ1-2; a possible D gene is TRBD1 (6 bases). Germline-derived CDR1 and CDR2 are KGHSH and LQKENI. Trimming left V 6 bases short and J 3 bases short, with 14 bases between. The length of the CDR3 is 14 residues. The CDR3: CASSPTGTDYGYTF. The CDR3 nucleotides read TGTGCCAGCTCGCCGACAGGTACTGACTATGGCTACACCTTC.

The chain employs TRBV10-3 and TRBJ2-7; TRBD1 might be the D (5 bases). V was cut by 5 bases and J by 5 bases, with 25 bases left in between. CDR3 length: 17 amino acids. Germline values: CDR1 ENHRY, CDR2 SYGVKD. The CDR3 is CAISQTDKLRSLHEQYF. The CDR3 coding sequence is TGTGCCATCAGTCAAACGGACAAGCTCCGTTCCCTACACGAGCAGTACTTC.

This clone was seen only a few times. The chain has TRBV7-9 and TRBJ1-6; D is ambiguous. The V end was cut by 3 bases, the J end by 9 bases, with 6 bases between. Germline CDR1 is SEHNR and CDR2 is FQNEAQ (reference sequence). This CDR3 is 12 amino acids long. CDR3 in DNA: TGTGCCAGCAGCTTGGTGGCTTCACCCCTCCACTTT. Protein product: CASSLVASPLHF.

This chain links TRBV27 with TRBJ1-1; D remains unclear. V was pared by 5 bases and J by 2 bases, with 9 bases between. The CDR3 is 13 amino acids. In germline, CDR1 is MNHEY, CDR2 SMNVEV (reference sequence). In DNA, the CDR3 is TGTGCCAGCAGTAGAACAGCAAACACTGAAGCTTTCTTT. It yields the protein CASSRTANTEAFF.

CDR3 in DNA: TGTGCCAGTAGTGAGGAGGGGACGGCGAACACTGAAGCTTTCTTT. Encoded protein: CASSEEGTANTEAFF. The chain is built from TRBV19 and TRBJ1-1; D possibly corresponds to TRBD1 (5 bases). The CDR3 spans 15 residues. V was trimmed by 5 bases and J by 1 base, leaving 14 bases between them. Germline V gene sequence: CDR1 LNHDA, CDR2 SQIVND (reference sequence).

This rearrangement joins TRBV6-6 to TRBJ1-3; 9 positions match TRBD1. CDR3 size: 15 residues. Germline loops: CDR1 MNHNY, CDR2 SVGAGI (reference sequence). V shed 6 bases and J 3 bases; nucleotides not matched to a gene: 6. CDR3 region: CASSPDRGDGNTIYF. The CDR3 nucleotides are TGTGCCAGCAGCCCGGACAGGGGCGATGGAAACACCATATATTTT.

The rearrangement uses TRBV5-6 and TRBJ2-5; no clear D. Trimming removed 5 bases from V and 2 bases from J, with 4 bases in between. Germline V gives CDR1 SGHDT, CDR2 YYEEEE. The CDR3 length is 11 residues. The CDR3 reads CASSSQETQYF. In DNA, the CDR3 is TGTGCCAGCAGTTCACAAGAGACCCAGTACTTC.

The chain has TRBV5-1 and TRBJ2-7; possibly TRBD1 for D (5 bases). Germline loops: CDR1 SGHRS, CDR2 YFSETQ. Trimming took 0 bases from V and 0 from J, leaving 7 bases between them. CDR3 length: 14 residues. The DNA for the CDR3 is TGCGCCAGCAGCTTGGGACAGAGCTCCTACGAGCAGTACTTC. Translated: CASSLGQSSYEQYF.

This chain uses TRBV3-1 (or the pseudogene TRBV3-2) with TRBJ1-6, with 8 bases lining up with TRBD1. Germline lookup yields CDR1 LGHDT and CDR2 YNNKEL (reference sequence). V lost 0 bases to trimming and J lost 7 bases; unmatched junction nucleotides: 11. The CDR3 contains 18 residues. The CDR3 sequence: CASSQDRAGGAGNSPLHF. CDR3 DNA sequence: TGTGCCAGCAGCCAAGATAGGGCAGGGGGCGCGGGGAATTCACCCCTCCACTTT.

The chain uses TRBV6-2 or TRBV6-3 and TRBJ2-1, with TRBD2 identical over 9 bases. The V and J ends lost 5 bases and 6 bases, in that order; junction bases with no gene match: 2. Germline loops: CDR1 MNHEY, CDR2 SVGEGT. The CDR3 is 13 amino acids. The CDR3 DNA is TGTGCCAGCAGTCCGGGACTAGCCAATGAGCAGTTCTTC. It yields the protein CASSPGLANEQFF.

V and J are TRBV5-1 and TRBJ2-1; TRBD2 matches 10 bases. The CDR3 extends over 15 amino acids. The V gene's germline CDR1 is SGHRS and CDR2 YFSETQ. The trim removed 4 bases at V and 6 bases at J, leaving 7 bases unmatched. CDR3 amino acids: CASSPLAGGRNEQFF. CDR3 bases: TGCGCCAGCAGCCCTTTAGCGGGAGGCCGCAATGAGCAGTTCTTC.

The chain carries TRBV4-3 and TRBJ1-2; D not certain. This CDR3 comprises 15 residues. The germline gives CDR1 LGHNA, CDR2 YSLEER. V gave up 0 bases and J gave up 1 base, with 9 bases separating them. CDR3 in DNA: TGCGCCAGCAGCCAAGATCGTGTTGTTAACTATGGCTACACCTTC. It translates to CASSQDRVVNYGYTF.

The table lists this clone with a few counts. The V call is TRBV14, the J call TRBJ1-6; a possible D gene is TRBD1 (6 bases). Germline V CDR1 and CDR2: SGHDN, FVKESK. Trimming shortened V by 4 bases and J by 9 bases, and 19 bases separated the two germline ends. The CDR3 is 16 residues long. The CDR3 loop reads CASSPHLGARGSPLHF. CDR3 bases: TGTGCCAGCAGCCCTCATTTGGGGGCTCGGGGTTCACCCCTCCACTTT.

CDR3 sequence (DNA): TGTGCCAGCAGTGAAGGACAGGGGGCAGGGGGAAACATTCAGTACTTC. Protein product: CASSEGQGAGGNIQYF. V gene TRBV6-1 combines with J gene TRBJ2-4, with 10 nucleotides matching TRBD1. The CDR3 length is 16 residues. Germline CDR1 reads MNHNS; CDR2 reads SASEGT. V dropped 1 base and J dropped 6; count of bases not matched to a gene: 6.

This chain uses TRBV7-2 with TRBJ2-1; 7 positions agree with TRBD1. In germline, CDR1 is SGHTA, CDR2 FQGNSA. There are 13 residues in the CDR3. The V and J ends lost 9 bases and 3 bases, in that order; junction bases with no gene match: 5. This CDR3 is CASNRGRYNEQFF. Here the CDR3 DNA reads TGTGCCAGTAACAGGGGACGCTACAATGAGCAGTTCTTC.

This chain uses TRBV9 with TRBJ2-1, with 8 bases matching TRBD1. Germline-derived CDR1 and CDR2 are SGDLS and YYNGEE. The V and J ends lost 2 bases and 0 bases, in that order; junction bases with no gene match: 1. CDR3 length equals 15 residues. The CDR3 sequence: CASSVRGLSYNEQFF. Here the CDR3 DNA reads TGTGCCAGCAGCGTCAGGGGGCTCTCCTACAATGAGCAGTTCTTC.

The chain carries TRBV29-1 and TRBJ1-2; D gene unclear. Trimming took 0 bases from V and 3 from J, leaving 8 bases between them. The CDR3 extends over 13 amino acids. Germline CDR1 SQVTM, CDR2 ANQGSEA. The chain's CDR3 is CSVEDLLDYGYTF. CDR3 in DNA: TGCAGCGTTGAAGATCTTCTAGACTATGGCTACACCTTC.

The chain has TRBV11-1 and TRBJ1-1; perhaps TRBD1 as D (6 bases). The germline CDR1 and CDR2 sequences are SGHAT and FQDESV (reference sequence). V gave up 5 bases and J gave up 1 base, with 11 bases separating them. CDR3 length: 14 residues. CDR3 sequence reads: CASSRIQGNTEAFF. The CDR3 nucleotides are TGTGCCAGCAGCCGTATACAGGGGAACACTGAAGCTTTCTTT.

There are a few counts of this clone. DNA of the CDR3: TGCGCCAGCAGCCAGGTCCTCGGGAGCTCCTACGAGCAGTACTTC. Protein sequence: CASSQVLGSSYEQYF. This chain joins TRBV4-1 and TRBJ2-7, with D possibly being TRBD2 (6 bases). Deletions cut 3 bases from V and 0 bases from J, with 12 bases between. The CDR3 has 15 amino acids. CDR1 is MGHRA and CDR2 is YSYEKL in the germline V gene.

The chain links TRBV18 to TRBJ1-1, with 9 nucleotides matching TRBD1. The CDR3 has 13 amino acids. The germline gives CDR1 KGHSH, CDR2 LQKENI. V lost 3 bases to trimming and J lost 10 bases; unmatched junction nucleotides: 6. In DNA form, the CDR3 reads TGTGCCAGCTCACCTGGAACAGGGGGCGCAGCTTTCTTT. As protein: CASSPGTGGAAFF.

The chain is built from TRBV6-4 and TRBJ1-6; TRBD1 matches at 7 bases. The CDR3 loop spans 14 amino acids. CDR1 and CDR2 from the germline V gene are MRHNA and SNTAGT. V lost 3 bases to trimming and J lost 5 bases; unmatched junction nucleotides: 1. The CDR3 loop reads CASSEGTDNSPLHF. CDR3 DNA: TGTGCCAGCAGTGAGGGGACAGATAATTCACCCCTCCACTTT.

V is TRBV30 and J is TRBJ2-5, with D perhaps matching TRBD1 (6 bases). CDR3 length: 17 residues. The germline V gene has CDR1 GTSNPN and CDR2 SVGIG (reference sequence). V was trimmed by 3 bases and J by 3 bases, leaving 23 bases between them. CDR3 nucleotide sequence: TGTGCCTGGAGCCCAAGTAAGGGTACAGGGAGAAAAGAGACCCAGTACTTC. Residues: CAWSPSKGTGRKETQYF.

This clone was counted a single time. This chain joins TRBV5-1 and TRBJ2-7; tentative D call: TRBD2 (7 bases). V gave up 2 bases and J gave up 2 bases, with 26 bases separating them. CDR1 and CDR2 from the germline V gene are SGHRS and YFSETQ. This CDR3 region has 19 residues. CDR3 protein: CASSFGGLLRGRPAYEQYF. The CDR3 coding sequence is TGCGCCAGCAGCTTTGGGGGGCTGTTGCGGGGGCGGCCTGCCTACGAGCAGTACTTC. Complete variable domain (other parts from reference TRBV5-1 and TRBJ2-7): KAGVTQTPRYLIKTRGQQVTLSCSPISGHRSVSWYQQTPGQGLQFLFEYFSETQRNKGNFPGRFSGRQFSNSRSEMNVSTLELGDSALYLCASSFGGLLRGRPAYEQYFGPGTRLTVT.

The chain combines TRBV6-2 or TRBV6-3 with TRBJ2-1; 9 nucleotides align to TRBD2. CDR1 is MNHEY, CDR2 SVGEGT, per germline. This CDR3 is 15 amino acids long. Trimming took 6 bases from V and 1 from J; bases not matched to a gene: 4. CDR3 bases: TGTGCCAGCAGCTATCTAGCGGGGTCCTACAATGAGCAGTTCTTC. Translated, it gives CASSYLAGSYNEQFF.

The V gene is TRBV29-1, the J gene TRBJ2-1, with TRBD1 matching 12 bases. This CDR3 region has 15 residues. Germline lookup yields CDR1 SQVTM and CDR2 ANQGSEA. V gave up 6 bases and J gave up 6 bases; unmatched junction bases: 9. CDR3 sequence reads: CSVGPGQGAGNEQFF. CDR3 DNA: TGCAGCGTAGGACCGGGACAGGGGGCGGGCAATGAGCAGTTCTTC.

V and J are TRBV5-6 and TRBJ2-5; TRBD1 agrees at 8 bases. The trim removed 4 bases at V and 2 bases at J, leaving 4 bases unmatched. Germline CDR1 and CDR2: SGHDT and YYEEEE. The CDR3 consists of 14 residues. The DNA of the CDR3 is TGTGCCAGCAGCATTCGGACAGGGCAAGAGACCCAGTACTTC. Its protein is CASSIRTGQETQYF.

This clone is a singleton in its sample. V and J are TRBV9 and TRBJ2-3; 14 bases agree with TRBD2. Trimming removed 4 bases from V and 2 bases from J; junction bases left unmatched: 9. The CDR3 spans 18 residues. Germline CDR1 reads SGDLS; CDR2 reads YYNGEE. DNA of the CDR3: TGTGCCAGCAGCACGAGGGGACTAGCGGGGGACTTCACAGATACGCAGTATTTT. Translating gives CASSTRGLAGDFTDTQYF.

V gene TRBV18 combines with J gene TRBJ2-3, with TRBD2 matching over 10 bases. After removal of 3 bases from V and 2 bases from J, the junction contained 5 bases not matched to a gene. The CDR3 sequence is 16 residues long. The V gene's germline CDR1 is KGHSH and CDR2 LQKENI. CDR3 sequence reads: CASSPNLAGATDTQYF. In DNA, the CDR3 is TGTGCCAGCTCACCGAATCTAGCGGGGGCCACAGATACGCAGTATTTT.